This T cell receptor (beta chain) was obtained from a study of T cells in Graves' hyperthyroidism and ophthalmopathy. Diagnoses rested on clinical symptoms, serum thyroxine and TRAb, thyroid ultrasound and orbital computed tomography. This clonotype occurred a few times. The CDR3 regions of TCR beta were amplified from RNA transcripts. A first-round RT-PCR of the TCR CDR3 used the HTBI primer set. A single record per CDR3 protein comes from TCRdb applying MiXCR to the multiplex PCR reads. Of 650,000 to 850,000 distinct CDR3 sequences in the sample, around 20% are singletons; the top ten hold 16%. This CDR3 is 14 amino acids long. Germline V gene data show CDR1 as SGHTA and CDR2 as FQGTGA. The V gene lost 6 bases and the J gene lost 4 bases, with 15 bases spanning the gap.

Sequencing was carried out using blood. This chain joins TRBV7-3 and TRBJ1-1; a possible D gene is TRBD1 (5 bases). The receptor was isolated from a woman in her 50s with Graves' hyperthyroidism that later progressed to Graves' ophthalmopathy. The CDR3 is CASRGAGGFTEAFF. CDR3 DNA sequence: TGTGCCAGCAGAGGGGCGGGGGGGTTCACTGAAGCTTTCTTT. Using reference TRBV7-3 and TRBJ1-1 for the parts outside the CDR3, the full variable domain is GAGVSQTPSNKVTEKGKYVELRCDPISGHTALYWYRQSLGQGPEFLIYFQGTGAADDSGLPNDRFFAVRPEGSVSTLKIQRTERGDSAVYLCASRGAGGFTEAFFGQGTRLTVV.